This TCR beta chain was identified in a study of persistence of HIV-infected CD4 T cells. For this clone: Its antigen is still unknown.

The ends were cut back, 1 base at V and 0 bases at J, with 13 bases in the middle. The germline CDR1 and CDR2 sequences are SGHVS and FQNEAQ. The CDR3 sequence is 16 residues long. Stimulation used approximately 9.1 ug/mL lysate from CMV-infected fibroblasts. CD40L-negative CD69-negative CD45RO-high memory CD4+ T cells were sorted as populations depleted of antigen-responding cells. The immunoSEQ assay was version 4, run in survey mode. TCRdb's copy holds only in-frame clones and misses some; the assay was immunoSEQ multiplex PCR. The sample includes 25,000 to 30,000 clones, 78% of them seen just once.

The chain combines TRBV7-8 with TRBJ2-7; D gene uncertain. The specimen comprised CD4+ T cells sorted from PBMCs after approximately 20-hour stimulation, sampled from a patient who received antiretroviral therapy. The source of this sequence is an adult woman with HIV who was CMV-seropositive. The CDR3 loop is CASSLGVTLFSYEQYV. The CDR3, as DNA: TGTGCCAGCAGCTTAGGAGTCACCTTATTCTCCTACGAGCAGTACGTC.